In this sample, the clone carrying this T cell receptor (beta chain) turned up a few times. Other DNA sequences in the same sample also yield this CDR3. The CDR3 is 15 amino acids. With 3 bases clipped from V and 1 base from J, the junction kept 3 bases outside the gene matches. Germline loops: CDR1 MGHRA, CDR2 YSYEKL. The data derive from a study of blood T cell repertoires in COVID-19. Background on the study: The study drew acute and convalescent COVID-19 samples from the United States, Italy and Spain. From T cells, B-cell-depleted T cells, or PBMCs came the material, which was cDNA or gDNA.

Methods used by the authors: Amplification with reference gene primers provided the estimates of nucleated cell counts. The data were produced by immunoSEQ multiplex PCR, yet TCRdb's version contains in-frame clones alone and is incomplete. That table furnishes V, J and clone size, whereas the DNA furnished D and trimming. The sample yields 70,000 or so clones, approximately 90% seen once. This chain joins TRBV4-1 and TRBJ1-5; TRBD1 aligns across 7 bases. The sequenced sample consisted of peripheral blood. The TCR comes from a man between 25 and 39 years old with acute or convalescent COVID-19. In nucleotides, the CDR3 is TGCGCCAGCAGCCAGGCGGACAGGAGCAATCAGCCCCAGCATTTT. Its translation: CASSQADRSNQPQHF.